One sample yielded the 15 T cell receptor beta chains listed below, sequenced in a study of control samples from healthy donors and cancer patients. TCRdb keeps only in-frame clones here, not all; method: immunoSEQ multiplex PCR. Among around 100,000 clones, around 89% were seen once, and the ten largest hold approximately 19%. The specimen was PBMCs. These receptors were obtained from a man in his 60s with lung cancer.

The chain joins TRBV5-1 to TRBJ2-6; tentatively, D is TRBD1 (5 bases). Trimming cost V 7 bases and J 6 bases, with 14 bases left between them. The CDR3 runs to 14 residues. Germline CDR1 SGHRS, CDR2 YFSETQ. In DNA form, the CDR3 reads TGCGCCAGCTTTCTTCAGGGTACGGCCAACGTCCTGACTTTC. The encoded protein is CASFLQGTANVLTF.

V and J are TRBV29-1 and TRBJ2-5, with 7 bases fitting TRBD1. CDR3 length: 12 amino acids. The V and J ends lost 5 bases and 5 bases, in that order; junction bases with no gene match: 5. The germline CDR1 and CDR2 sequences are SQVTM and ANQGSEA. CDR3 nucleotide sequence: TGCAGCGTTCTCACAGGGGTGGAGACCCAGTACTTC. Translation: CSVLTGVETQYF. Looking up the rest from reference TRBV29-1 and TRBJ2-5 gives the full variable domain: SAVISQKPSRDICQRGTSLTIQCQVDSQVTMMFWYRQQPGQSLTLIATANQGSEATYESGFVIDKFPISRPNLTFSTLTVSNMSPEDSSIYLCSVLTGVETQYFGPGTRLLVL.

The count of this clone is one. The chain recombines TRBV6-6 with TRBJ1-2; D is possibly TRBD1 (6 bases). The CDR3 is 14 residues long. Germline V lookup: CDR1 MNHNY, CDR2 SVGAGI (reference sequence). Trimming stripped 7 bases from V and 4 bases from J, with 16 bases between. The CDR3 spells CASKETGALYGYTF. CDR3 in DNA: TGTGCCAGCAAAGAGACAGGTGCCCTCTATGGCTACACCTTC.

This chain links TRBV9 with TRBJ2-7, with D possibly being TRBD1 or TRBD2 (5 bases each). V was pared by 4 bases and J by 6 bases, with 14 bases between. CDR1 and CDR2 from the germline V gene are SGDLS and YYNGEE. The CDR3 totals 13 residues. The chain's CDR3 is CASSPNIGTEQYF. The CDR3 nucleotides are TGTGCCAGCAGCCCAAATATAGGGACCGAGCAGTACTTC.

The chain carries TRBV6-6 and TRBJ2-3; TRBD2 aligns across 9 bases. Germline CDR1 reads MNHNY; CDR2 reads SVGAGI (reference sequence). J was trimmed by 4 bases and V by 2 bases; bases with no gene match: 4. The CDR3 totals 15 residues. CDR3 sequence: CASSYSGGNADTQYF. CDR3 nucleotides: TGTGCCAGCAGTTACAGCGGGGGGAACGCAGATACGCAGTATTTT.

The chain couples TRBV5-1 to TRBJ1-6; 7 bases align to TRBD1. Trimming took 1 base from V and 7 from J; bases not matched to a gene: 2. CDR3 length: 14 amino acids. Germline CDR1 SGHRS, CDR2 YFSETQ. The CDR3 sequence: CASSLQGENSPLHF. CDR3 sequence (DNA): TGCGCCAGCAGCTTGCAGGGGGAGAATTCACCCCTCCACTTT.

There are a few counts of this clone. The genes are TRBV2 and TRBJ1-5, with 7 positions matching TRBD1. The germline V gene encodes CDR1 SNHLY and CDR2 FYNNEI. V lost 2 bases to trimming and J lost 4 bases; unmatched junction nucleotides: 2. The CDR3 contains 14 residues. This CDR3 is CASSESGGNQPQHF. The CDR3 DNA reads TGTGCCAGCAGTGAATCAGGGGGAAATCAGCCCCAGCATTTT.

The chain combines TRBV6-6 with TRBJ2-3; D is undetermined. Germline V lookup: CDR1 MNHNY, CDR2 SVGAGI (reference sequence). The CDR3 runs to 12 residues. The ends were cut back, 10 bases at V and 1 base at J, with 9 bases in the middle. The DNA of the CDR3 is TGTGCCACCCGCCCGGGCACAGATACGCAGTATTTT. Amino acids: CATRPGTDTQYF.

V and J are TRBV5-5 and TRBJ1-5; D is possibly TRBD1 (5 bases). V gave up 2 bases and J gave up 4 bases, with 10 bases separating them. CDR1 and CDR2 (germline): SGHKS, YYEKEE (reference sequence). This CDR3 is 14 amino acids long. The CDR3 nucleotides are TGTGCCAGCAGCTTTTCGGGGGTTAATCAGCCCCAGCATTTT. It is translated as CASSFSGVNQPQHF.

The V and J genes are TRBV6-5 and TRBJ2-2; 7 bases line up with TRBD2. Germline V gene data show CDR1 as MNHEY and CDR2 as SVGAGI. There are 14 residues in the CDR3. V trimming: 4 bases; J trimming: 5 bases; junction bases outside the gene matches: 4. The CDR3 here is CASSSGLVTGELFF. The CDR3 nucleotides read TGTGCCAGCAGTTCCGGACTAGTAACCGGGGAGCTGTTTTTT.

This chain joins TRBV6-2 or TRBV6-3 and TRBJ2-7, with D tentatively TRBD2 (6 bases). Germline V gene sequence: CDR1 MNHEY, CDR2 SVGEGT. V was pared by 6 bases and J by 0 bases, with 18 bases between. CDR3 size: 16 residues. CDR3 in amino acids: CASSFSGERPSYEQYF. Written as DNA, the CDR3 is TGTGCCAGCAGCTTCTCGGGGGAGCGGCCCTCCTACGAGCAGTACTTC.

The chain uses TRBV29-1 and TRBJ1-1; a weak D match, TRBD1 (5 bases). The germline V and J ends were trimmed by 5 bases and 0 bases, with 16 bases remaining between them. The CDR3 spans 15 residues. Germline assignment: CDR1 SQVTM and CDR2 ANQGSEA. CDR3 DNA: TGCAGCGTTATCATCGGGAAGGGGCTGAACACTGAAGCTTTCTTT. Its translation: CSVIIGKGLNTEAFF.

This CDR3 reads CASSFRGSETQYF. The CDR3 region has the DNA TGTGCCAGCAGCTTCCGGGGATCAGAGACCCAGTACTTC. The rearrangement uses TRBV3-1 (or the pseudogene TRBV3-2) and TRBJ2-5, with D perhaps matching TRBD2 (5 bases). Trimming left V 5 bases short and J 4 bases short, with 11 bases between. The germline CDR1 and CDR2 sequences are LGHDT and YNNKEL (reference sequence). The length of the CDR3 is 13 residues.

The chain couples TRBV29-1 to TRBJ1-2; 10 positions match TRBD1. The CDR3 length is 14 residues. The germline V gene encodes CDR1 SQVTM and CDR2 ANQGSEA. V shed 3 bases and J 8 bases; nucleotides not matched to a gene: 9. CDR3: CSVDGTGVWGGYTF. Here the CDR3 DNA reads TGCAGCGTTGATGGGACAGGGGTCTGGGGAGGCTACACCTTC.

J is TRBJ1-2 and V is TRBV18; no reliable D call. The CDR3 sequence is 17 residues long. CDR1 is KGHSH and CDR2 is LQKENI in the germline V gene. V shed 1 base and J shed 1 base, with 16 bases lying between them. This chain's CDR3 is CASSPRALPQRNYGYTF. As DNA, the CDR3 is TGTGCCAGCTCACCACGTGCTCTGCCTCAACGTAACTATGGCTACACCTTC.